This T cell receptor beta chain stems from a study of OX40 agonist ivuxolimab in advanced cancers. Generated by immunoSEQ multiplex PCR, the TCRdb table keeps only in-frame clones and is missing some. The sample contains about 64,000 clones, 84% of which appear only once. V was clipped by 6 bases and J by 3 bases, with 12 bases between them. The CDR3 totals 13 residues. Germline-derived CDR1 and CDR2 are LGHNT and FRNRAP. The receptor was derived from an adult with an advanced solid tumor such as melanoma, head and neck, liver or kidney cancer. The chain is built from TRBV12-5 and TRBJ2-7; possible D gene TRBD2, 5 bases. The source was CD4+ or CD8+ T cells sorted from blood, collected in a trial of the OX40 agonist ivuxolimab. The DNA of the CDR3 is TGTGCTAGTGGCCGAGACACTAGCTACGAGCAGTACTTC. This encodes CASGRDTSYEQYF.